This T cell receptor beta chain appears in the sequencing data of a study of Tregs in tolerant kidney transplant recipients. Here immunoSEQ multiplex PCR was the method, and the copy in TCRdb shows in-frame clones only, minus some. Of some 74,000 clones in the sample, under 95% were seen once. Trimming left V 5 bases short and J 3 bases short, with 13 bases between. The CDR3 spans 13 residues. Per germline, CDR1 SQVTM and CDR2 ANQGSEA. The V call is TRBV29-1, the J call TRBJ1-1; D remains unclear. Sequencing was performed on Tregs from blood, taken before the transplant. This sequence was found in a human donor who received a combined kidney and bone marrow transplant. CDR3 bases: TGCAGCGTTTTATTGGCCCAAGACACTGAAGCTTTCTTT. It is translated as CSVLLAQDTEAFF.